These T cell receptor beta chains were read from a single sample in a study of T-cell reconstitution after alpha-beta-depleted transplantation in children. TCRdb used MiXCR to reprocess the PCR reads, holding one entry per CDR3 protein. The sample records about 360,000 distinct CDR3 sequences, about an eighth being singletons. The material was PBMCs, obtained from the stem cell graft. The receptors stem from a human donor who donated a stem cell graft to a child with Fanconi anemia. The CDR3 runs from the conserved cysteine through the conserved F or W. The order of the fields is CDR3 length, V gene, CDR3 protein.

CDR3 length: 16
V gene: TRBV15
CDR3 protein: CATSRGSGTHQETQYF

CDR3 length: 16
V gene: TRBV4-2
CDR3 protein: CASSQVGSGALNEQFF

CDR3 length: 13
V gene: TRBV5-8
CDR3 protein: CACGGDRGGGYTF

CDR3 length: 14
V gene: TRBV20-1
CDR3 protein: CSAIGTGGNQPQHF

CDR3 length: 13
V gene: TRBV20-1
CDR3 protein: CSAIRHEQETQYF

CDR3 length: 14
V gene: TRBV9
CDR3 protein: CASSVGGGANVLTF

CDR3 length: 11
V gene: TRBV29-1
CDR3 protein: CSVTHGYEAFF

CDR3 length: 15
V gene: TRBV9
CDR3 protein: CASSVERLAPGELFF

CDR3 length: 14
V gene: TRBV15
CDR3 protein: CATSRASTGGGVFF

CDR3 length: 13
V gene: TRBV5-8
CDR3 protein: CASSRRQYNEQFF

CDR3 length: 14
V gene: TRBV5-1
CDR3 protein: CASSLTGSADTQYF

CDR3 length: 15
V gene: TRBV12-3/TRBV12-4
CDR3 protein: CASSWKGSGTGELFF

CDR3 length: 15
V gene: TRBV3-1
CDR3 protein: CASSRDLGGTGELFF

CDR3 length: 13
V gene: TRBV7-2
CDR3 protein: CASSFLLAGELFF

CDR3 length: 16
V gene: TRBV5-1
CDR3 protein: CASSLVGGSIYNEQFF

CDR3 length: 14
V gene: TRBV12-3/TRBV12-4
CDR3 protein: CASVTGIANTEAFF

CDR3 length: 13
V gene: TRBV20-1
CDR3 protein: CSAKGQTNTEAFF

CDR3 length: 15
V gene: TRBV20-1
CDR3 protein: CSARTGGSSYNEQFF

CDR3 length: 16
V gene: TRBV2
CDR3 protein: CASSEGPTGSNYGYTF

CDR3 length: 14
V gene: TRBV4-2
CDR3 protein: CASSQERAVYEQYF

CDR3 length: 14
V gene: TRBV6-5
CDR3 protein: CASSYATGAGELFF

CDR3 length: 14
V gene: TRBV10-3
CDR3 protein: CAIMSRDSSTEAFF

CDR3 length: 12
V gene: TRBV10-3
CDR3 protein: CAISLTDQPQHF

CDR3 length: 15
V gene: TRBV12-3/TRBV12-4
CDR3 protein: CASSLGAAGYSTQYF

CDR3 length: 16
V gene: TRBV7-6
CDR3 protein: CASSLVLSSEQETQYF

CDR3 length: 14
V gene: TRBV5-1
CDR3 protein: CASSLASVQETQYF

CDR3 length: 20
V gene: TRBV4-3
CDR3 protein: CASSQGTPRGGSKNYNEQFF

CDR3 length: 18
V gene: TRBV5-1
CDR3 protein: CASSLAGTGRPGTDTQYF

CDR3 length: 14
V gene: TRBV12-3/TRBV12-4
CDR3 protein: CASSVGQVLSPLHF

CDR3 length: 15
V gene: TRBV6-1
CDR3 protein: CASTFGLTSGNTIYF

CDR3 length: 15
V gene: TRBV29-1
CDR3 protein: CSVDYRTEANYGYTF

CDR3 length: 14
V gene: TRBV12-3/TRBV12-4
CDR3 protein: CASSLTPSGNTIYF

CDR3 length: 16
V gene: TRBV5-1
CDR3 protein: CASSFGEGVAKNIQYF

CDR3 length: 17
V gene: TRBV4-3
CDR3 protein: CASSQDTPGLLNTEAFF

CDR3 length: 14
V gene: TRBV7-2
CDR3 protein: CASSFVLVNYGYTF

CDR3 length: 18
V gene: TRBV15
CDR3 protein: CATSTTDREFVGDQPQHF

CDR3 length: 16
V gene: TRBV14
CDR3 protein: CASSPLENRWNTEAFF

CDR3 length: 14
V gene: TRBV5-1
CDR3 protein: CASSPVQSGNTIYF

CDR3 length: 14
V gene: TRBV28
CDR3 protein: CASSLVQRDQPQHF

CDR3 length: 13
V gene: TRBV7-2
CDR3 protein: CASSPTGAQPQHF

CDR3 length: 14
V gene: TRBV12-3/TRBV12-4
CDR3 protein: CASSLADGDQPQHF